This T cell receptor beta chain is drawn from a study of tumor-infiltrating lymphocytes in primary liver carcinoma. Unsorted whole blood supplied the blood RNA, and germline DNA was isolated too. V dropped 5 bases and J dropped 4; count of bases not matched to a gene: 11. Germline V gene sequence: CDR1 SGHAT, CDR2 FQNNGV. This CDR3 region has 16 residues. With approximately 500 ng total RNA as template and a constant-region primer, TCR beta cDNA was made. Amplification in three nested multiplex PCR rounds with slightly modified ARM-PCR gave rise to TCR beta libraries. Use of TRBV1-TRBV30 forward primers with a C-beta reverse primer characterized the first two PCR rounds, which lasted about 10 cycles each. TCRdb reanalysed the multiplex PCR reads using MiXCR and keeps one entry per CDR3 protein. Found here are almost 200,000 distinct CDR3 sequences, about 65% of them singletons; the top ten hold about 7.1%.

Sequenced: peripheral blood. This chain joins TRBV11-2 and TRBJ2-3; 8 bases match TRBD2. The TCR originated in a woman aged 55-69 years with primary liver carcinoma and hepatitis B virus infection. CDR3 nucleotide sequence: TGTGCCAGCAGCCATGGCAGCGGGAGTTCGTCAGATACGCAGTATTTT. It codes for CASSHGSGSSSDTQYF.